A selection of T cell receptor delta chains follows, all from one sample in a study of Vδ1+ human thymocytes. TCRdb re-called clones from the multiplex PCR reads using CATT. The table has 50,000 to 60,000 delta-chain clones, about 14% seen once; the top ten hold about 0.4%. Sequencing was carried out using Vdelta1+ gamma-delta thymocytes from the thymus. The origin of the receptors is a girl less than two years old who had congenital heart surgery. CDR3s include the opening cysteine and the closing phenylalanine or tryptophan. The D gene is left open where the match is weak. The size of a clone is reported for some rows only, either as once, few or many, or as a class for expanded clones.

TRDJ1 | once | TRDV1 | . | TGTGCTCTTGGGGAACTTCCTACGGGCGATAAGCTCATCTTT | CALGELPTGDKLIF
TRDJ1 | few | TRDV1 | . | TGTGCTCTTGGGCCCTACCCTAGAGGTCGTACGCCAAGAGGTGGGAACCGAACCGATAAACTCATCTTT | CALGPYPRGRTPRGGNRTDKLIF
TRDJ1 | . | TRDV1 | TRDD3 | TGTGCTCTTGGGGAACTAGGGTTTCGCAGCGGGGGATCGGGGGACAGCGATAAACTCATCTTT | CALGELGFRSGGSGDSDKLIF
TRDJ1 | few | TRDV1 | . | TGTGCTCTTGGGGCCCCACCATCCCTGGGGCCACCTGCCTCGTACACCGATAAACTCATCTTT | CALGAPPSLGPPASYTDKLIF
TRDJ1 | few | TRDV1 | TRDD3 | TGTGCTCTTGGGGAAATACTGGCACTGGGGGCCGATAAACTCATCTTT | CALGEILALGADKLIF
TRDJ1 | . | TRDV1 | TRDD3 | TGTGCTCTTGGGGCCCTGTGGGCTAGTCGGGGATACGCGGAGTGGGATAGGTACACCGATAAACTCATCTTT | CALGALWASRGYAEWDRYTDKLIF
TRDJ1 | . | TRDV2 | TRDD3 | TGTGCCTGTGACTACAGCCTCCTACGAGGGGGATACGATAAACTCATCTTT | CACDYSLLRGGYDKLIF
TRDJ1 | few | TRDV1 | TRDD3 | TGTGCTCTTGGGGAACTATTGGCCCTCAGTACTGGGGGAGCCAGAACGTACACCGATAAACTCATCTTT | CALGELLALSTGGARTYTDKLIF
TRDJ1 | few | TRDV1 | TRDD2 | TGTGCTCTTGGGGAATTAGGCCTTCCTACGTCCGGGGGATTGGGCGCCGATAAACTCATCTTT | CALGELGLPTSGGLGADKLIF
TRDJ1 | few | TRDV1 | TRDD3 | TGTGCTCTTGGGGAAGGATCATTTGGGCGGCCTCCTACTGGTACTGGGGGATACCTCGATAAACTCATCTTT | CALGEGSFGRPPTGTGGYLDKLIF